Listed below are T cell receptor beta chains from one sample, sequenced in a study of T-cell reconstitution after alpha-beta-depleted transplantation in children. TCRdb passed the PCR reads through MiXCR, listing each CDR3 protein once. The sample yields hundreds of thousands of distinct CDR3 sequences, roughly 10% seen once. The input for sequencing was PBMCs from the stem cell graft donor, taken from the stem cell graft. The receptors were sampled from a human donor who donated a stem cell graft to a child with acute myeloid leukemia. Both conserved end residues are part of each CDR3. D genes are given only for firm matches. Clone sizes are given selectively: once, few, many, or a class where the clone is expanded.

TRBV28,.,.,TRBJ1-5,TGTGCCACCCAAGCGGGTGGCAATCAGCCCCAGCATTTT,CATQAGGNQPQHF
TRBV20-1,.,TRBD1,TRBJ1-2,TGCAGTGCTAGTCGGGGACAGGAGTCTTATGGCTACACCTTC,CSASRGQESYGYTF
TRBV6-2/TRBV6-3,few,TRBD2,TRBJ2-1,TGTGCCAGCAGTTATGGCTCGACTAGCGGCCACTTCAATGAGCAGTTCTTC,CASSYGSTSGHFNEQFF
TRBV27,few,TRBD2,TRBJ2-7,TGTGCCAGCAGAGGGACTAGCGGGATGCACGAGCAGTACTTC,CASRGTSGMHEQYF
TRBV5-1,many,.,TRBJ2-7,TGCGCCAGCAGCTTGAAAGGCGGTTACGAGCAGTACTTC,CASSLKGGYEQYF
TRBV3-1,few,.,TRBJ1-5,TGTGCCAGCAGCCAAGGGGAGAAAGCCCAGCATTTT,CASSQGEKAQHF
TRBV28,.,.,TRBJ1-1,TGTGCCAGCAGAGGGTCTGCGAAAAAAACTGAAGCTTTCTTT,CASRGSAKKTEAFF
TRBV6-2/TRBV6-3,.,TRBD2,TRBJ2-7,TGTGCCAGCAGTTACGAGGTCGGGAGGGGAGCCACCTCCTACGAGCAGTACTTC,CASSYEVGRGATSYEQYF
TRBV6-2/TRBV6-3,.,.,TRBJ1-2,TGTGCCAGCAGTTCCCTTACCCGGGGGTCCTATGGCTACACCTTC,CASSSLTRGSYGYTF
TRBV27,few,TRBD2,TRBJ2-1,TGTGCCAGCAGTTTAAGGAGGACTAGCGGGACCCACGAAAGCTCCTACAATGAGCAGTTCTTC,CASSLRRTSGTHESSYNEQFF
TRBV27,many,TRBD2,TRBJ2-1,TGTGCCAGCAGTTTAGAGACTAGCGGGAGAATGAATGAGCAGTTCTTC,CASSLETSGRMNEQFF